The source of this TCR beta chain is a study of response to subunit inactivated influenza vaccine (dated 2018 in TCRdb). For the study in its entirety: Deep quantitative T cell receptor repertoire profiling was used in the study to track responses to a trivalent subunit inactivated influenza vaccine.

The paper as a whole reports these results and caveats: According to the authors, only a limited number of new T cells may be recruited by each seasonal influenza vaccination.

Counted from cysteine to phenylalanine, this CDR3 has 10 amino acids. CDR3 DNA only is kept here, 30 bases in frame from base 1. The junction carries 11 bases between V and J, which are trimmed by 5 bases and 10 bases respectively. The germline V gene (reference sequence) supplies CDR1 DFQATT and CDR2 SNEGSKA. Remarks on this clonotype: Its specific antigen is unknown. Per-base qualities were not stored, and no clone one base away is much larger.

Receptor libraries were prepared by RT-PCR. Data came from an Illumina HiSeq 2500. TCRdb ran its own pipeline on the public reads, namely fastp trimming at Q25 and MiXCR clone calling, and kept in-frame beta chains. When rows share a CDR3 protein, they turn into one entry using the most common DNA and genes. The sample records 500,000 or so distinct CDR3 sequences, 15% to 20% of which are singletons. Of the sample, approximately 3% falls within the top ten clones. The receptor was derived from a man in his fifties or sixties who received an inactivated influenza vaccine. Donor details come from another sample of the same person, matched by shared clones. Material: CD4+ T cells sorted from PBMCs, obtained around 25 months after vaccination. The V and J segments used are TRBV20-1 and TRBJ2-5, and the D gene may be TRBD1, 5 bases matching. The CDR3 here reads CSAVQGYQYF. The sequenced DNA: TGCAGTGCTGTGCAGGGATACCAGTACTTC.